The present T cell receptor (beta chain) was sequenced within a study of control samples from healthy donors and cancer patients. The table came from immunoSEQ multiplex PCR; TCRdb's copy has only in-frame clones and leaves some out. The sample lists some 87,000 clones, 75% to 85% occurring once. This clone occurred once. The CDR3 has 16 amino acids. Per the germline V gene, CDR1 is SGHRS and CDR2 is YFSETQ. The trim removed 4 bases at V and 0 bases at J, leaving 4 bases unmatched. The chain has TRBV5-1 and TRBJ2-1, with 10 bases identical to TRBD2. Specimen: PBMCs. The receptor comes from a man in his 60s with head and neck cancer. The CDR3 reads CASSAGTSASYNEQFF. The CDR3 DNA reads as TGCGCCAGCAGCGCGGGGACTAGCGCCTCCTACAATGAGCAGTTCTTC.